Here is one TCR beta chain with its context. Its specificity is unknown. These data are taken from a study of shared clonotypes between healthy human individuals. V lost 4 bases to trimming and J lost 4 bases, with 17 bases between them. This CDR3 contains 15 residues. CDR1 is SGHRS, CDR2 YFSETQ, per germline. Notes on the study in general: Expectations were that clonotype sharing among donors would be affected by sequencing depth. Of the naive CD4 clonotypes, about 5% were shared across several donors.

Sorted-subset replicate PCRs used around 0.2 ug DNA, approximately 30,000 T cell genomes. Clones were sequenced by immunoSEQ multiplex PCR, and TCRdb holds only the in-frame ones, with some missing. The table records millions of clones, approximately 90% of them present only once. The chain combines TRBV5-1 with TRBJ1-2; D is possibly TRBD1 (6 bases). The clonotype originates from a man younger than 30 in good health. Sequencing was carried out using naive CD4+ T cells sorted from blood. As for subset: CD45RA+ positively selected. This CDR3 is CASSPDFQGIYGYTF. CDR3 DNA: TGCGCCAGCAGCCCAGACTTTCAGGGGATCTATGGCTACACCTTC.